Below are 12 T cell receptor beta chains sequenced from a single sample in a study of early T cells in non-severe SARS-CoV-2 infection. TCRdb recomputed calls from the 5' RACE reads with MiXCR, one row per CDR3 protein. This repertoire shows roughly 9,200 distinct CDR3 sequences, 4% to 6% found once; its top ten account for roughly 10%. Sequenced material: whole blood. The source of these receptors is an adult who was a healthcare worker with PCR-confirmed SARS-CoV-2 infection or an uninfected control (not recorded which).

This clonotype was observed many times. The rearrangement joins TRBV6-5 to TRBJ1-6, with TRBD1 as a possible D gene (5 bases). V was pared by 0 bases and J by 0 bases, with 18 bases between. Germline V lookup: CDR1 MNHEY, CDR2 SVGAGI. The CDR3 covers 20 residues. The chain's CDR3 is CASSYSSWAGKSSYNSPLHF. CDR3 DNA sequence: TGTGCCAGCAGTTACTCGAGTTGGGCAGGGAAGAGCTCCTATAATTCACCCCTCCACTTT.

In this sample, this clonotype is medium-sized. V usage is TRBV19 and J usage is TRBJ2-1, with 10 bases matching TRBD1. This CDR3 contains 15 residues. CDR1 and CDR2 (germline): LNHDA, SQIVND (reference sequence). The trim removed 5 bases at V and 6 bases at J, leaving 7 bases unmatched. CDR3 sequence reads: CASSLDRGSFNEQFF. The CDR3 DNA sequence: TGTGCCAGTAGTTTGGACAGGGGGTCTTTCAATGAGCAGTTCTTC.

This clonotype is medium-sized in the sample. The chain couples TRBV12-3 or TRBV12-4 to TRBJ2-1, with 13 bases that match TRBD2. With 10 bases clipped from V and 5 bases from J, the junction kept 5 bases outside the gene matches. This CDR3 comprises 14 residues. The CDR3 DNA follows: TGTGCCACCCGGACTAGCGGGGGCAACAATGAGCAGTTCTTC. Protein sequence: CATRTSGGNNEQFF.

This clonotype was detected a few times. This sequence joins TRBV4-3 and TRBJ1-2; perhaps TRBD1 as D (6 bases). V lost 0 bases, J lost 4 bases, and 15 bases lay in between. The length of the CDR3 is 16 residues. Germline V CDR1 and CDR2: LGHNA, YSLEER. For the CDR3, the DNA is TGCGCCAGCAGCCAAGACCCCCAGGGGAACACCTATGGCTACACCTTC. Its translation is CASSQDPQGNTYGYTF.

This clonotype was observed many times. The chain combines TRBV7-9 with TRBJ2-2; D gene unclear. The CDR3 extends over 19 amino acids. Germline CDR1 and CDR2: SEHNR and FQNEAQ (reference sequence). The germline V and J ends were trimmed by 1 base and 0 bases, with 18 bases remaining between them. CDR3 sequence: CASSLVRGNINTNTGELFF. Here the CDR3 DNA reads TGTGCCAGCAGCTTAGTTCGTGGGAATATCAATACGAACACCGGGGAGCTGTTTTTT.

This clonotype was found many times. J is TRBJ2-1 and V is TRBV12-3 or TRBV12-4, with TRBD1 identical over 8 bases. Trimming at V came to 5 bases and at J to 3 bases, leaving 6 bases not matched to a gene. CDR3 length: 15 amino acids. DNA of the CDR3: TGTGCCAGCAGTCCCCGGACAGGGAGCTACAATGAGCAGTTCTTC. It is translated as CASSPRTGSYNEQFF.

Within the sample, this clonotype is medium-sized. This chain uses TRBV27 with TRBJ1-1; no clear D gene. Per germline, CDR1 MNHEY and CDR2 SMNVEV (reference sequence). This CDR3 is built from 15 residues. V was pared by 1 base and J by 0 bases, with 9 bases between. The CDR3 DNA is TGTGCCAGCAGTTTATTCAGGCAATTGAACACTGAAGCTTTCTTT. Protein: CASSLFRQLNTEAFF.

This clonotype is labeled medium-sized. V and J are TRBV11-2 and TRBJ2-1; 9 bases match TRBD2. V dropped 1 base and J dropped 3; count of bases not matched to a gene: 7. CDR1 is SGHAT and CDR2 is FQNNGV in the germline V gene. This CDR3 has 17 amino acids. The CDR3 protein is CASSLVGGRAFYNEQFF. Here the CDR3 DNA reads TGTGCCAGCAGCTTAGTGGGCGGGAGGGCCTTCTACAATGAGCAGTTCTTC. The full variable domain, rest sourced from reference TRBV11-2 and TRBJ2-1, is EAGVAQSPRYKIIEKRQSVAFWCNPISGHATLYWYQQILGQGPKLLIQFQNNGVVDDSQLPKDRFSAERLKGVDSTLKIQPAKLEDSAVYLCASSLVGGRAFYNEQFFGPGTRLTVL.

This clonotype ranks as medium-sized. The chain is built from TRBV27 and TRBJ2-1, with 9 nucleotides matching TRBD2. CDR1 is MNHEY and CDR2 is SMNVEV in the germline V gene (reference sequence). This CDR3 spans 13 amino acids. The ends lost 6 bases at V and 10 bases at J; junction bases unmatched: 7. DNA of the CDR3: TGTGCCAGCAGCCACACCCTAGCGGGAGAGCAGTTCTTC. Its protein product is CASSHTLAGEQFF.

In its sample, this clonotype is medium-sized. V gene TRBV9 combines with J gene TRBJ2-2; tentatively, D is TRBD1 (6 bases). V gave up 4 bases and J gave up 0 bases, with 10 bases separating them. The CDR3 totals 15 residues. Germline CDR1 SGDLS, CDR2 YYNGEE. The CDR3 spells CASSSRDTNTGELFF. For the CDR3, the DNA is TGTGCCAGCAGCTCCCGGGACACGAACACCGGGGAGCTGTTTTTT.

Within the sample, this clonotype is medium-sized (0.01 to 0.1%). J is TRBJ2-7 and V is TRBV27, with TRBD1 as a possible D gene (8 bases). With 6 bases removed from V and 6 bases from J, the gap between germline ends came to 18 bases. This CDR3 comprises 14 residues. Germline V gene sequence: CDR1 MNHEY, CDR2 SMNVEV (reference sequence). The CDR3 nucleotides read TGTGCCAGCAGCCCCCTCAACAGGGGGGGCGAGCAGTACGTC. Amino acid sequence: CASSPLNRGGEQYV.

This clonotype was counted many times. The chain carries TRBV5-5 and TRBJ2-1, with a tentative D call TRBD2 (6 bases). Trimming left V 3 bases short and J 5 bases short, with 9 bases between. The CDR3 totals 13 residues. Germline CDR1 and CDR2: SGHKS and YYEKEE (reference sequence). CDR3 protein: CASSSGSNNEQFF. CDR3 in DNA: TGTGCCAGCAGCTCCGGGAGTAACAATGAGCAGTTCTTC.